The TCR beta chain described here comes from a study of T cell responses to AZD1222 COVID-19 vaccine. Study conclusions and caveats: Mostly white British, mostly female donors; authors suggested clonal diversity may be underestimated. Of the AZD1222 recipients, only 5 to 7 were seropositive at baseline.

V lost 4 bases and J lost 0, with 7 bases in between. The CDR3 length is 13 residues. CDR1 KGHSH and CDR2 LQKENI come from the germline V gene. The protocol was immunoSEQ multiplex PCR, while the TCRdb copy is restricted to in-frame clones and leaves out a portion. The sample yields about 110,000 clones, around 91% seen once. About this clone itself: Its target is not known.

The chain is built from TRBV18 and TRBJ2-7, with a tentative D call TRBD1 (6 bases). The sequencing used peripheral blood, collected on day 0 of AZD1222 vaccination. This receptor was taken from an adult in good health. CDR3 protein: CASSLQGSYEQYF. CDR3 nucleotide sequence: TGTGCCAGCTCACTACAGGGCTCCTACGAGCAGTACTTC.